This T cell receptor (beta chain) was sequenced in a study of CD4+ T cells in melanoma. Study-level points and caveats: A reported correlation linked neoantigen-specific CD4+ T cells to CD8+, macrophage and B cell function.

Trimming pared 6 bases from V and 1 base from J, leaving 12 bases between. Germline V CDR1 and CDR2: MNHEY, SMNVEV (reference sequence). CDR3 size: 15 residues. The assay was immunoSEQ multiplex PCR, and TCRdb's table has in-frame clones only and misses some. This sample yields some 110,000 clones, of which around 93% are seen a single time; about 3.3% belongs to the top ten. This clone is a singleton in its sample. The antigen remains undetermined. This clonotype was obtained from a human donor with melanoma. This sequence joins TRBV27 and TRBJ2-2; no definite D call. Sequencing input: peripheral blood. The CDR3: CASSRIGQNTGELFF. The CDR3 DNA is TGTGCCAGCAGCCGCATAGGGCAGAACACCGGGGAGCTGTTTTTT.